These 24 T cell receptor beta chains share one sample of origin, sequenced in a study of cytomegalovirus exposure and HLA in healthy donors. 13 Jbeta primers and 60 Vbeta primers were used for the PCR. The data were produced by immunoSEQ multiplex PCR, yet TCRdb's version contains in-frame clones alone and is incomplete. The sample includes 150,000 or so clones, 65% to 85% of them seen just once. Sequenced material: PBMCs. These receptor sequences come from a woman aged 45-65 years in good health and CMV-seropositive.

The chain combines TRBV7-2 with TRBJ2-7; 8 nucleotides match TRBD2. Germline V CDR1 and CDR2: SGHTA, FQGNSA. Losses at the gene ends were 3 bases for V and 3 bases for J; bases not matched to a gene: 4. The CDR3 is 14 residues long. As DNA, the CDR3 is TGTGCCAGCAGCTTCGGCGGGGGGAACTACGAGCAGTACTTC. It translates to CASSFGGGNYEQYF.

This chain uses TRBV6-1 with TRBJ1-1; TRBD1 might be the D (5 bases). The CDR3 sequence is 14 residues long. CDR1 MNHNS and CDR2 SASEGT come from the germline V gene. V dropped 4 bases and J dropped 7 bases, with 16 bases sitting between them. CDR3 sequence reads: CASSVDTVIGEAFF. In DNA form, the CDR3 reads TGTGCCAGCAGTGTGGACACGGTTATAGGTGAAGCTTTCTTT.

The chain is built from TRBV9 and TRBJ1-4, with a possible D match to TRBD1 (6 bases). The CDR3 is 13 amino acids. Looked up from germline, CDR1 is SGDLS and CDR2 is YYNGEE. The germline V and J ends were trimmed by 3 bases and 3 bases, with 6 bases remaining between them. This CDR3 reads CASSDRANEKLFF. In DNA form, the CDR3 reads TGTGCCAGCAGCGACAGGGCTAATGAAAAACTGTTTTTT.

This clone was detected only once. This sequence joins TRBV5-1 and TRBJ2-2; 11 bases fit TRBD1. In germline, CDR1 is SGHRS, CDR2 YFSETQ. This CDR3 region has 17 residues. After removal of 4 bases from V and 0 bases from J, the junction contained 5 bases not matched to a gene. CDR3 loop: CASSPGTGGANTGELFF. In DNA form, the CDR3 reads TGCGCCAGCAGCCCCGGGACAGGGGGTGCGAACACCGGGGAGCTGTTTTTT.

CDR3 region: CASSIDAGVNYGYTF. CDR3 DNA sequence: TGTGCCAGTAGTATAGACGCGGGGGTGAACTATGGCTACACCTTC. This rearrangement joins TRBV19 to TRBJ1-2, with TRBD1 as a possible D gene (5 bases). The germline V gene has CDR1 LNHDA and CDR2 SQIVND (reference sequence). V dropped 0 bases and J dropped 2 bases, with 10 bases sitting between them. The CDR3 totals 15 residues.

This clone occurred a few times. One junction end disagrees with the germline gene, perhaps due to a read error. This sample includes further DNA sequences coding for the same CDR3. This chain connects TRBV27 to TRBJ1-6; D is uncertain. The CDR3 contains 10 residues. Per germline, CDR1 MNHEY and CDR2 SMNVEV (reference sequence). The CDR3 loop reads CATLNSPLHF. CDR3 in DNA: TGTGCCACCCTCAACTCACCCCTCCACTTC.

This clone was found a few times. V usage is TRBV5-4 and J usage is TRBJ1-1, with D hard to call. CDR1 is SGHNT, CDR2 YYREEE, per germline (reference sequence). V gave up 4 bases and J gave up 6 bases, with 10 bases separating them. This CDR3 spans 12 amino acids. The chain's CDR3 is CASSLQTAEAFF. The DNA for the CDR3 is TGTGCCAGCAGCCTACAGACGGCTGAAGCTTTCTTT.

The chain recombines TRBV4-1 with TRBJ2-7, with 7 bases fitting TRBD1. Trimming at V came to 2 bases and at J to 6 bases, leaving 13 bases not matched to a gene. The CDR3 has 16 amino acids. Per the germline V gene, CDR1 is MGHRA and CDR2 is YSYEKL. The CDR3 coding sequence is TGCGCCAGCAGCCAAAGAGCCGGGACAGAGAGTGCCGAGCAGTACTTC. It codes for CASSQRAGTESAEQYF.

The genes are TRBV4-1 and TRBJ2-7; 7 bases agree with TRBD1. J gave up 2 bases and V 2 bases, and 6 bases lay outside the gene matches. Germline CDR1 is MGHRA and CDR2 is YSYEKL. The CDR3 is 15 residues long. The CDR3 sequence: CASSQPGTATYEQYF. In DNA, the CDR3 is TGCGCCAGCAGCCAACCTGGGACAGCCACCTACGAGCAGTACTTC.

The rearrangement joins TRBV6-5 to TRBJ1-5; D unresolved. V dropped 4 bases and J dropped 4 bases, with 14 bases sitting between them. The CDR3 totals 15 residues. CDR1 is MNHEY, CDR2 SVGAGI, per germline. The CDR3 here is CASSLGPAGNQPQHF. In nucleotides, the CDR3 is TGTGCCAGCAGTTTAGGGCCGGCGGGAAATCAGCCCCAGCATTTT.

The genes are TRBV7-2 and TRBJ1-2; 7 bases agree with TRBD1. V lost 5 bases, J lost 8 bases, and 8 bases stayed unmatched. Looked up from germline, CDR1 is SGHTA and CDR2 is FQGNSA. The CDR3 runs to 13 residues. This CDR3 is CASSREQGHGYTF. CDR3 bases: TGTGCCAGCAGCCGAGAACAGGGGCACGGCTACACCTTC.

The V gene is TRBV5-6, the J gene TRBJ2-2, with 11 bases identical to TRBD2. The germline V gene encodes CDR1 SGHDT and CDR2 YYEEEE. Losses at the gene ends were 0 bases for V and 5 bases for J; bases not matched to a gene: 3. CDR3 length: 16 residues. The CDR3 DNA reads as TGTGCCAGCAGCTTGGAACTAGCGGGAGTAACCGGGGAGCTGTTTTTT. It specifies CASSLELAGVTGELFF. Drawing the rest from reference TRBV5-6 and TRBJ2-2, the complete variable domain is DAGVTQSPTHLIKTRGQQVTLRCSPKSGHDTVSWYQQALGQGPQFIFQYYEEEERQRGNFPDRFSGHQFPNYSSELNVNALLLGDSALYLCASSLELAGVTGELFFGEGSRLTVL.

This clone was detected only a few times. The J gene is TRBJ2-1, the V gene TRBV30; D may be TRBD1 (5 bases). Germline lookup yields CDR1 GTSNPN and CDR2 SVGIG (reference sequence). CDR3 length: 17 residues. Trimming cost V 0 bases and J 5 bases, with 20 bases left between them. CDR3 loop: CAWSVVHSQGFNNEQFF. As DNA, the CDR3 is TGTGCCTGGAGTGTAGTGCACAGTCAGGGATTTAACAATGAGCAGTTCTTC.

The J gene is TRBJ2-3, the V gene TRBV5-5; no firm D call. Trimming cost V 2 bases and J 2 bases, with 6 bases left between them. This CDR3 spans 13 amino acids. Germline values: CDR1 SGHKS, CDR2 YYEKEE (reference sequence). CDR3 in DNA: TGTGCCAGCAGCTTTGACACCACAGATACGCAGTATTTT. It yields the protein CASSFDTTDTQYF.

The chain links TRBV30 to TRBJ2-7; TRBD2 matches 10 bases. Germline V lookup: CDR1 GTSNPN, CDR2 SVGIG (reference sequence). The CDR3 loop spans 13 amino acids. After removal of 8 bases from V and 2 bases from J, the junction contained 6 bases not matched to a gene. CDR3 coding DNA: TGTGCCGGAACTAGCGGGGATACCTACGAGCAGTACTTC. This gives the protein CAGTSGDTYEQYF.

The genes are TRBV11-2 and TRBJ1-1, with 7 positions matching TRBD1. The length of the CDR3 is 18 residues. Germline values: CDR1 SGHAT, CDR2 FQNNGV. Losses at the gene ends were 0 bases for V and 5 bases for J; bases not matched to a gene: 15. In nucleotides, the CDR3 is TGTGCCAGCAGCTTAGATGCCACGCCCTGGGACAGCCGAACTGAAGCTTTCTTT. It codes for CASSLDATPWDSRTEAFF.

The chain carries TRBV4-3 and TRBJ1-1; 7 positions match TRBD1. Germline CDR1 and CDR2: LGHNA and YSLEER. CDR3 length: 13 residues. Germline trimming cut 0 bases from V and 11 bases from J; bases unmatched to any gene: 6. The CDR3 DNA reads as TGCGCCAGCAGCCAAGATAGGACAGGCGACGCTTTCTTT. Its protein is CASSQDRTGDAFF.

The genes are TRBV2 and TRBJ1-1; D not resolved. The germline V gene has CDR1 SNHLY and CDR2 FYNNEI. The V gene lost 3 bases and the J gene lost 0 bases, with 8 bases spanning the gap. The CDR3 is 14 amino acids. CDR3 DNA sequence: TGTGCCAGCAGTGACAGAAATATGAACACTGAAGCTTTCTTT. Its translation: CASSDRNMNTEAFF.

This clone turned up a few times. The chain is built from TRBV4-1 and TRBJ1-2, with 7 bases that match TRBD1. The CDR3 totals 15 residues. Germline CDR1 is MGHRA and CDR2 is YSYEKL. J was trimmed by 3 bases and V by 0 bases; bases with no gene match: 4. The CDR3 spells CASSQDPGQHYGYTF. The DNA of the CDR3 is TGCGCCAGCAGCCAAGATCCGGGACAGCACTATGGCTACACCTTC.

V is TRBV27 and J is TRBJ2-7, with 7 bases identical to TRBD2. J gave up 1 base and V 5 bases, and 11 bases lay outside the gene matches. CDR3 length: 16 amino acids. Germline V gene data show CDR1 as MNHEY and CDR2 as SMNVEV (reference sequence). CDR3 DNA sequence: TGTGCCAGCAGTCCAAGACCGGCTAGCGGATCCTACGAGCAGTACTTC. Translated: CASSPRPASGSYEQYF.

The V call is TRBV19, the J call TRBJ1-2, with D possibly matching TRBD1 (5 bases). Germline-derived CDR1 and CDR2 are LNHDA and SQIVND (reference sequence). Trimming took off 2 bases at V and 5 bases at J, with 9 bases between the two ends. The CDR3 loop spans 13 amino acids. In DNA, the CDR3 is TGTGCCAGTAGTATACAGGGAAGGTATGGCTACACCTTC. Translated: CASSIQGRYGYTF. The full variable domain, with the rest looked up from reference TRBV19 and TRBJ1-2, is DGGITQSPKYLFRKEGQNVTLSCEQNLNHDAMYWYRQDPGQGLRLIYYSQIVNDFQKGDIAEGYSVSREKKESFPLTVTSAQKNPTAFYLCASSIQGRYGYTFGSGTRLTVV.

The genes are TRBV19 and TRBJ1-4; no clear D. Germline V gene sequence: CDR1 LNHDA, CDR2 SQIVND (reference sequence). The germline V and J ends were trimmed by 3 bases and 3 bases, with 11 bases remaining between them. This CDR3 is built from 15 residues. CDR3 sequence reads: CASSMAFRANEKLFF. Written as DNA, the CDR3 is TGTGCCAGTAGTATGGCTTTTCGGGCTAATGAAAAACTGTTTTTT. Full variable domain (remainder filled in from reference TRBV19 and TRBJ1-4): DGGITQSPKYLFRKEGQNVTLSCEQNLNHDAMYWYRQDPGQGLRLIYYSQIVNDFQKGDIAEGYSVSREKKESFPLTVTSAQKNPTAFYLCASSMAFRANEKLFFGSGTQLSVL.

V and J are TRBV5-1 and TRBJ1-1; TRBD1 might be the D (6 bases). V was shortened by 4 bases and J by 5 bases, with 21 bases between the two germline ends. The germline gives CDR1 SGHRS, CDR2 YFSETQ. CDR3 length: 16 residues. Written as DNA, the CDR3 is TGCGCCAGCAGCACCGGACAGCCGGGAATTGTAACTGAAGCTTTCTTT. This gives the protein CASSTGQPGIVTEAFF.

The rearrangement joins TRBV11-2 to TRBJ2-6; TRBD2 agrees at 9 bases. CDR1 and CDR2 from the germline V gene are SGHAT and FQNNGV. The CDR3 covers 20 residues. With 0 bases clipped from V and 2 bases from J, the junction kept 11 bases outside the gene matches. CDR3 residues: CASSLEASGDSWAGANVLTF. CDR3 coding DNA: TGTGCCAGCAGCTTAGAGGCTAGCGGGGATAGCTGGGCTGGGGCCAACGTCCTGACTTTC.